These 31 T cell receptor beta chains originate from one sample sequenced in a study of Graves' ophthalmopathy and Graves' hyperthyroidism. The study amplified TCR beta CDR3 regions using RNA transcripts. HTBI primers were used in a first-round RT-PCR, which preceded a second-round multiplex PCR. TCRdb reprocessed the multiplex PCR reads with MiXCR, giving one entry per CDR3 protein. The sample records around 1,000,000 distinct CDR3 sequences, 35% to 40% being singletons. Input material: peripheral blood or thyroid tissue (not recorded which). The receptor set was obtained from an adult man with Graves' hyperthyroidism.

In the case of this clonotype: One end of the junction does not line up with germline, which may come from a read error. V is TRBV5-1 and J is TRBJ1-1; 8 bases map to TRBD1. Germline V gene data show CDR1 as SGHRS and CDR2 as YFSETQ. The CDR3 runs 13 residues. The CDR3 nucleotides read TGTGCCAGCAGCACAGGGGGGGACACTGAAGCTTTCTTT. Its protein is CASSTGGDTEAFF.

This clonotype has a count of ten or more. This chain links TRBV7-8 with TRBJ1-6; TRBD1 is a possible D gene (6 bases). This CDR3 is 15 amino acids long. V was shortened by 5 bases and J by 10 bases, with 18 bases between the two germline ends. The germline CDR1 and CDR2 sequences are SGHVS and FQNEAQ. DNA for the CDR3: TGTGCCAGCAGCGACCAGACAGGAGGCGGCTCACCCCTCCACTTT. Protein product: CASSDQTGGGSPLHF.

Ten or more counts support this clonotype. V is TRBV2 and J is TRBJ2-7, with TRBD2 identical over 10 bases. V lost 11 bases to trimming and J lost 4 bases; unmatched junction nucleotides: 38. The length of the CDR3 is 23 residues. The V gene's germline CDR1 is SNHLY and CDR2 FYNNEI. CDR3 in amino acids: CAVSGAGLLAGGRSGQGKYEQYF. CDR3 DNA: TGTGCCGTATCCGGGGCAGGGTTGTTAGCGGGAGGCCGCAGCGGGCAAGGAAAGTACGAGCAGTACTTC.

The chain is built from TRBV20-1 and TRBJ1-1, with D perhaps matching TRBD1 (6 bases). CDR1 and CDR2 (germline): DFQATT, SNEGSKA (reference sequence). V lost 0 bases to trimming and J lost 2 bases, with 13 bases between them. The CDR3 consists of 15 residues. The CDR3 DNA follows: TGCAGTGCTAGAGATATAGGACAGTTAAACACTGAAGCTTTCTTT. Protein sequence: CSARDIGQLNTEAFF.

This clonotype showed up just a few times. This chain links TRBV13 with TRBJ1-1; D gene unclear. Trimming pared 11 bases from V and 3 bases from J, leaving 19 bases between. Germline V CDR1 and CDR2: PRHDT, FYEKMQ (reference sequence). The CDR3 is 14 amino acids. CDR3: CAWTRFDTDTEAFF. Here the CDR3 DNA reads TGTGCCTGGACTAGGTTCGACACGGACACTGAAGCTTTCTTT.

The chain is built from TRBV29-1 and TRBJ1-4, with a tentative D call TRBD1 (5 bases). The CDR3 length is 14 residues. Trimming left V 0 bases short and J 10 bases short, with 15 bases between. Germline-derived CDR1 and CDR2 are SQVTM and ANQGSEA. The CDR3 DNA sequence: TGCAGCGTTGAAGAATGGGGCCATCTTGGAAAACTGTTTTTT. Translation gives CSVEEWGHLGKLFF.

CDR3 DNA sequence: TGCGCCAGCAGTGACCCAGGACCCGGATCGGGGACCCAGTACTTC. Translation gives CASSDPGPGSGTQYF. The V and J genes are TRBV10-2 and TRBJ2-5; D not resolved. Germline V gene sequence: CDR1 WSHSY, CDR2 SAAADI. With 3 bases removed from V and 7 bases from J, the gap between germline ends came to 18 bases. The CDR3 sequence is 15 residues long.

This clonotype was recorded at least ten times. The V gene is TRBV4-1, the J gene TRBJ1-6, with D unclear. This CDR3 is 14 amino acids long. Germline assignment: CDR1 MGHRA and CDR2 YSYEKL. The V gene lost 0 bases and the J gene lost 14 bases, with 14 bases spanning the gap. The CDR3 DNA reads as TGCGCCAGCAGCCAAGATATCGACGCGTGGACCCTCCACTTT. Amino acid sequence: CASSQDIDAWTLHF.

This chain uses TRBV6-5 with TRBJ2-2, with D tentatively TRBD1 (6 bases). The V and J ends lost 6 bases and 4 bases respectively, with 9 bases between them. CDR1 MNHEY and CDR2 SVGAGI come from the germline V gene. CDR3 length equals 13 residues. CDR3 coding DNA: TGTGCCAGCAGACAGGGCTTCACCGGGGAGCTGTTTTTT. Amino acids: CASRQGFTGELFF.

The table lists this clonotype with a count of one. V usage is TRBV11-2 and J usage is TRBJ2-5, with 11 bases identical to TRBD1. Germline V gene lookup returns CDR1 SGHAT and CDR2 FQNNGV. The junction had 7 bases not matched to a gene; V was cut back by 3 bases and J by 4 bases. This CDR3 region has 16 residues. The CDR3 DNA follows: TGTGCCAGCAGCTTCTGGACAGGGGGCTCCCGAGAGACCCAGTACTTC. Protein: CASSFWTGGSRETQYF.

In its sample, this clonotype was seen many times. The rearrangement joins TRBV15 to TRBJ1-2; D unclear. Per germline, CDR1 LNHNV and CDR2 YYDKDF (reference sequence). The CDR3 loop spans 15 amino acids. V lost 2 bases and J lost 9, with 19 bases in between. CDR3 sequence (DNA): TGTGCCACCAGCAGATACGGGGATGCCTACTGGAGCTACACCTTC. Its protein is CATSRYGDAYWSYTF.

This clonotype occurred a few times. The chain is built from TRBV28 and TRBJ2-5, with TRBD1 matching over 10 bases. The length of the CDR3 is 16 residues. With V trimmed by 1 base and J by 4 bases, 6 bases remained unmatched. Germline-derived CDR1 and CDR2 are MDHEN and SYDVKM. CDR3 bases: TGTGCCAGCAGTTTATCGGGGACAGGGGTGGGAGAGACCCAGTACTTC. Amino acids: CASSLSGTGVGETQYF.

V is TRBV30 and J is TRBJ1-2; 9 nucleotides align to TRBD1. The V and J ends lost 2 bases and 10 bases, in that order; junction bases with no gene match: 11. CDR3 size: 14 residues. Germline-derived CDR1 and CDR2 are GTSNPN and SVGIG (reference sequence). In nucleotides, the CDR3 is TGTGCCTGGAGTAGCGATAACGGGACAGGGTTCTACACCTTC. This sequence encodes CAWSSDNGTGFYTF. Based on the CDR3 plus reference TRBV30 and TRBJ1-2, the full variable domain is SQTIHQWPATLVQPVGSPLSLECTVEGTSNPNLYWYRQAAGRGLQLLFYSVGIGQISSEVPQNLSASRPQDRQFILSSKKLLLSDSGFYLCAWSSDNGTGFYTFGSGTRLTVV.

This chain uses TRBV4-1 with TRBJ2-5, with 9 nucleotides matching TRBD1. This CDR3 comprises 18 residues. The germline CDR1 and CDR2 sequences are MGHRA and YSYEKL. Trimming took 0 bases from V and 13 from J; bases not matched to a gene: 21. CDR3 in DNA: TGCGCCAGCAGCCAAGATCGAGACAGGGGGGACACCGGGAGTCGTGGGTACTTC. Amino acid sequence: CASSQDRDRGDTGSRGYF.

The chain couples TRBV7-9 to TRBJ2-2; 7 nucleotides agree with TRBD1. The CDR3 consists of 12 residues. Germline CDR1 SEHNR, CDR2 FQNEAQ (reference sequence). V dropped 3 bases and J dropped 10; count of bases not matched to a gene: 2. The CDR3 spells CASSFGQEELFF. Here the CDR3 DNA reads TGTGCCAGCAGCTTCGGACAGGAGGAGCTGTTTTTT.

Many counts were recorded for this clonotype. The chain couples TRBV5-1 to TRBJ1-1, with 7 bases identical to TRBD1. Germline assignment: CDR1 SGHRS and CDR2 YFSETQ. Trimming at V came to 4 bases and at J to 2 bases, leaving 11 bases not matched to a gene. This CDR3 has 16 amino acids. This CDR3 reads CASSPETGTRNTEAFF. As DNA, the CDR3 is TGCGCCAGCAGCCCTGAGACAGGGACTAGAAACACTGAAGCTTTCTTT.

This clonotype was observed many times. In DNA, the CDR3 is TGTGCCAGCAGCTACCGGACAGATAGCAATCAGCCCCAGCATTTT. Protein product: CASSYRTDSNQPQHF. This chain links TRBV11-2 with TRBJ1-5, with D possibly TRBD1 on 6 matching bases. Trimming took 4 bases from V and 0 from J, leaving 10 bases between them. The length of the CDR3 is 15 residues. Germline CDR1 is SGHAT and CDR2 is FQNNGV.

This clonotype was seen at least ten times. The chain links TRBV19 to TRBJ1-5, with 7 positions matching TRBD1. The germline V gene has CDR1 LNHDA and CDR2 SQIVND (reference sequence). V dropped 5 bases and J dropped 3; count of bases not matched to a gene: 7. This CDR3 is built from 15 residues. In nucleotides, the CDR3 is TGTGCCAGTAGTCCCCGGGACAGAGACAATCAGCCCCAGCATTTT. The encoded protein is CASSPRDRDNQPQHF.

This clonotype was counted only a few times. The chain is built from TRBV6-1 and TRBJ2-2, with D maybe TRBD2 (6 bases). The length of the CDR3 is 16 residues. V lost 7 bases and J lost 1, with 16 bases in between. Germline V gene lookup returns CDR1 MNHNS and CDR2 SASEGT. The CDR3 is CASKGVRGRNTGELFF. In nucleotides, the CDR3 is TGTGCCAGCAAAGGGGTGCGGGGAAGGAACACCGGGGAGCTGTTTTTT.

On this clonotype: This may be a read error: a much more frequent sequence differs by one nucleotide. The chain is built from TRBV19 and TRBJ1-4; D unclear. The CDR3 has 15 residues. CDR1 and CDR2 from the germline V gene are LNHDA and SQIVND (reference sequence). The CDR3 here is CAGSTLTATNEKLFF. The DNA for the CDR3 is TGTGCCGGTAGTACTTTGACTGCAACTAATGAAAAACTGTTTTTT. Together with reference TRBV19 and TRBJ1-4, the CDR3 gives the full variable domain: DGGITQSPKYLFRKEGQNVTLSCEQNLNHDAMYWYRQDPGQGLRLIYYSQIVNDFQKGDIAEGYSVSREKKESFPLTVTSAQKNPTAFYLCAGSTLTATNEKLFFGSGTQLSVL.

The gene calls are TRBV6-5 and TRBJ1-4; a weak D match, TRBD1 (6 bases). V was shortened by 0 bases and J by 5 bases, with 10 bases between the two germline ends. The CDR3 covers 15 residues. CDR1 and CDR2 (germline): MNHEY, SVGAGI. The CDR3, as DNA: TGTGCCAGCAGTTACTCGGCAGGGGTGAATGAAAAACTGTTTTTT. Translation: CASSYSAGVNEKLFF.

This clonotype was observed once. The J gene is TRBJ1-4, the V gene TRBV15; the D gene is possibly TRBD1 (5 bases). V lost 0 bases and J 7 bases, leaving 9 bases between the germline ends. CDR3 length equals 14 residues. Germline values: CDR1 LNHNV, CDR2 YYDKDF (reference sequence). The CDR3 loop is CATSRDEGREKLFF. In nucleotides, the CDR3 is TGTGCCACCAGCAGAGATGAGGGACGTGAAAAACTGTTTTTT.

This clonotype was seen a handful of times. DNA for the CDR3: TGTGCCAGCAGATCGGACAGGGACGGGGATCAGCCCCAGCATTTT. Its protein product is CASRSDRDGDQPQHF. This chain joins TRBV12-3 or TRBV12-4 and TRBJ1-5; TRBD1 agrees at 8 bases. V lost 6 bases and J lost 5; bases outside the gene matches: 9. The CDR3 has 15 amino acids.

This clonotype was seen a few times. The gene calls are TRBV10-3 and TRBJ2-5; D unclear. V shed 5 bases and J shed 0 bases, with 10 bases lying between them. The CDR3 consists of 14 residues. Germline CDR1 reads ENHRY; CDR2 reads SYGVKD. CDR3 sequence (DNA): TGTGCCATCAGTTACGCCAGGAACCAAGAGACCCAGTACTTC. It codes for CAISYARNQETQYF.

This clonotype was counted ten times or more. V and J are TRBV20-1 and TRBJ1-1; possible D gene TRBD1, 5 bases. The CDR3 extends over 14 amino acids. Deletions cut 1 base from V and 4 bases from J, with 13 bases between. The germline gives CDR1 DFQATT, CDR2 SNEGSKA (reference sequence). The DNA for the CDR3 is TGCAGTGCTAGAGCCAGGGACTTGATCACTGAAGCTTTCTTT. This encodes CSARARDLITEAFF.

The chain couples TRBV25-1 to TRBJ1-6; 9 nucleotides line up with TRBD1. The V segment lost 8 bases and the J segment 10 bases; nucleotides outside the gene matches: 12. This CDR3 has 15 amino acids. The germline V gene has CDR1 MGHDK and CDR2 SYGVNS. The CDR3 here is CASLDRTGVSSPLHF. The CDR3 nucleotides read TGTGCCAGCTTAGACCGGACAGGGGTATCCTCACCCCTCCACTTT.

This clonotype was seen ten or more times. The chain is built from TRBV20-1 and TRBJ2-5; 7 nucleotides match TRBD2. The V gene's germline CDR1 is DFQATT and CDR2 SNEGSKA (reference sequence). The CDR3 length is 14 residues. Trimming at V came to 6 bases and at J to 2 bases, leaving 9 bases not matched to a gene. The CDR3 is CSAQTVGGQETQYF. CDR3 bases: TGCAGTGCCCAGACGGTGGGGGGGCAAGAGACCCAGTACTTC.

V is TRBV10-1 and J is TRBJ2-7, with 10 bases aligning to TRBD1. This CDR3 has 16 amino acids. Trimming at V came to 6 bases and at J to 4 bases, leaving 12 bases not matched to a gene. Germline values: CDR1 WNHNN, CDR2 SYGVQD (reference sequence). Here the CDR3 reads CASSPEGQGGRYEQYF. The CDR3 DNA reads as TGCGCCAGCAGCCCAGAAGGACAGGGGGGTCGATACGAGCAGTACTTC.

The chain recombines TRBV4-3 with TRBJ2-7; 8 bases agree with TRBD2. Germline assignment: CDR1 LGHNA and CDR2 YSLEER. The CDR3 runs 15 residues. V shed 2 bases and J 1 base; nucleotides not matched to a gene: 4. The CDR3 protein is CASSQLAGKSYEQYF. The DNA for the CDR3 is TGCGCCAGCAGCCAACTAGCGGGTAAATCCTACGAGCAGTACTTC.

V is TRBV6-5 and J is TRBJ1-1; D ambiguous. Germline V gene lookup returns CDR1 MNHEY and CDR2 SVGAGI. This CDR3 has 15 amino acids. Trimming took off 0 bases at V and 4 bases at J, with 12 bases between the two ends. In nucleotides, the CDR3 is TGTGCCAGCAGTTACTCGGCCCTGGTGGGCACTGAAGCTTTCTTT. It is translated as CASSYSALVGTEAFF.

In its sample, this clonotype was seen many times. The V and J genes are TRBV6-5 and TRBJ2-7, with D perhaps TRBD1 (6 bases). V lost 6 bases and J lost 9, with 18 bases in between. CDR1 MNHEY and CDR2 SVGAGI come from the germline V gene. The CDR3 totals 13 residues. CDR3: CASSGTTERRQYF. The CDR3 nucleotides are TGTGCCAGCAGCGGGACAACCGAAAGGCGGCAGTACTTC.